These T cell receptor beta chains were read from a single sample in a study of blood T cells in healthy people across ages. TCRdb passed the 5' RACE reads through MiXCR, listing each CDR3 protein once. Of over 950,000 distinct CDR3 sequences listed, roughly half are singletons. Material for sequencing was blood. These receptors all stem from a woman aged 55-69 years in good health. Both conserved end residues are part of each CDR3. Fields, in order: D gene, clone size, CDR3 length, V gene, J gene, CDR3 DNA, CDR3 protein. D genes are given only for firm matches. A clone size is listed for some rows: how often the clone was seen (once, few, many), or a class if it is expanded.

TRBD2	.	12	TRBV20-1	TRBJ2-5	TGCAGTGGCCTAGCGGGACAAGAGACCCAGTACTTC	CSGLAGQETQYF
.	.	18	TRBV4-1	TRBJ2-5	TGCGCCAGCAGCCAAGATAGGAGGGAATGGGGCCAAAGAGAGACCCAGTACTTC	CASSQDRREWGQRETQYF
TRBD2	few	14	TRBV20-1	TRBJ2-1	TGCAGTGCTATGGGGCGGGAGAACCTCAATGAGCAGTTCTTC	CSAMGRENLNEQFF
.	.	15	TRBV6-1	TRBJ1-2	TGTGCCAGCAGGGTACCAGGGAGGGGGAGCTATGGTTACACCTTC	CASRVPGRGSYGYTF
.	.	13	TRBV6-5	TRBJ2-7	TGTGCCAGCCAAAAGCGGAACTCCTACGAGCAGTACTTC	CASQKRNSYEQYF
TRBD2	.	15	TRBV12-3/TRBV12-4	TRBJ2-3	TGTGCCAGCACGTTCAGCGGGAGGAGCTCAGATACGCAGTATTTT	CASTFSGRSSDTQYF
.	.	12	TRBV28	TRBJ2-1	TGTGCCAGCAGCGCCGGCGCGAATGAGCAGTTCTTC	CASSAGANEQFF
.	few	14	TRBV20-1	TRBJ2-3	TGCAGTGCTGACTTACAGCGGAACACAGATACGCAGTATTTT	CSADLQRNTDTQYF
.	few	14	TRBV12-3/TRBV12-4	TRBJ2-1	TGTGCCAGCAGCGGCCTAAGAGGGCCCAATGAGCAGTTCTTC	CASSGLRGPNEQFF
TRBD1	.	15	TRBV3-1	TRBJ1-4	TGTGCCAGCAGCCAAGGGCCGACAGGGCGTGAAAAACTGTTTTTT	CASSQGPTGREKLFF
.	.	16	TRBV25-1	TRBJ2-1	TGTGCCAGCAGTGAAGTCGGTCTTTACTCCTACAATGAGCAGTTCTTC	CASSEVGLYSYNEQFF
.	.	14	TRBV7-2	TRBJ1-5	TGTGCCTGCAGCTTAGGAGGGTTTACTCAGCCCCAGCATTTT	CACSLGGFTQPQHF
TRBD2	.	17	TRBV5-1	TRBJ2-3	TGCGCCAGCAGCTGGCCCCAAGATAGCGGGAGCACAGATACGCAGTATTTT	CASSWPQDSGSTDTQYF
TRBD1	.	16	TRBV7-2	TRBJ2-7	TGTGCCAGCAGCATGAGAGCTGGCGGACAGGGCTACGAGCAGTACTTC	CASSMRAGGQGYEQYF
TRBD2	.	16	TRBV11-2	TRBJ2-1	TGTGCCAGCAGTCTGCTTCCGGGACTAGAGGTCGATGAGCAGTTCTTC	CASSLLPGLEVDEQFF
.	once	13	TRBV4-1	TRBJ1-1	TGCGCCAGCAGCCAACCCCTCTCAACTGAAGCTTTCTTT	CASSQPLSTEAFF
TRBD2	.	14	TRBV5-1	TRBJ2-1	TGCGCCAGCACCATGACTAGCGACTACAACGAGCAGTTCTTC	CASTMTSDYNEQFF
.	.	14	TRBV20-1	TRBJ1-2	TGCAGTGCAACCCCCGGGACGAATAAGGGCGCTCTCACCTTC	CSATPGTNKGALTF
.	.	15	TRBV5-1	TRBJ2-6	TGCGCCAGCAGCCGGATATCCACTGGGGCCAACGTCCTGACTTTC	CASSRISTGANVLTF
.	.	16	TRBV21-1	TRBJ2-5	TGTGCCAGCAGCAAAGAAACGGGAGGAGGAACCGAGACCCAGTACTTC	CASSKETGGGTETQYF
.	.	12	TRBV15	TRBJ1-2	TGTGCCACCAGCAGTAGGAAAGGTGGCTACACCTTC	CATSSRKGGYTF
TRBD2	.	14	TRBV7-9	TRBJ2-5	TGTGCCAGCAGCTTACAGGCGGGAGGTGGGACCCAGTACTTC	CASSLQAGGGTQYF
.	.	13	TRBV12-3/TRBV12-4	TRBJ2-1	TGTGCCAGCAGTTTAGCCCCCCTTAATGAGCAGTTCTTC	CASSLAPLNEQFF
.	.	14	TRBV28	TRBJ1-1	TGTGCCAGCACGCTAGCCAGTATGAACACTGAAGCTTTCTTT	CASTLASMNTEAFF
.	.	15	TRBV7-7	TRBJ2-5	TGTGCCAGCAGCCCTGGGGCAGGGGAAAGAGAGACCCAGTACTTC	CASSPGAGERETQYF
TRBD1	few	15	TRBV7-9	TRBJ2-7	TGTGCCAGCAGCCTCACCCGGGACAGGTCTGGGGAGCAGTACTTC	CASSLTRDRSGEQYF
TRBD2	few	16	TRBV7-2	TRBJ2-5	TGTGCCAGCAGCTTAGCCGGGACTAGCTCCGTAGAGACCCAGTACTTC	CASSLAGTSSVETQYF
TRBD1	few	13	TRBV20-1	TRBJ2-4	TGCAGTGCCCCCTGGGACAGGGAAAACATTCAGTACTTC	CSAPWDRENIQYF
TRBD2	.	14	TRBV6-5	TRBJ2-3	TGTGCCAGCAAATCTAGCGGGAAGACAGATACGCAGTATTTT	CASKSSGKTDTQYF
.	.	15	TRBV4-2	TRBJ2-7	TGTGCCAGCAGCCACACGGACGGAGTAAACTACGAGCAGTACTTC	CASSHTDGVNYEQYF
TRBD2	.	16	TRBV7-2	TRBJ2-1	TGTGCCAGCAGCTTATCGGCTAGCGGGGCTTACAATGAGCAGTTCTTC	CASSLSASGAYNEQFF
.	few	17	TRBV12-3/TRBV12-4	TRBJ2-5	TGTGCCAGCAGTTTAGGGCTTGAGGCAGGGTTGCGGGAGACCCAGTACTTC	CASSLGLEAGLRETQYF
.	.	15	TRBV15	TRBJ2-6	TGTGCCACCAGCGGGGGGCAAGCTGGGGCCAACGTCCTGACTTTC	CATSGGQAGANVLTF
.	few	15	TRBV5-6	TRBJ1-2	TGTGCCAGCAGCCTACGGCGGCCTCAAGGCTATGGCTACACCTTC	CASSLRRPQGYGYTF
TRBD2	.	18	TRBV6-1	TRBJ2-7	TGTGCCAGCAGACCCCGAGGGAGCGGGAGTCTCCCATTTTACGAGCAGTACTTC	CASRPRGSGSLPFYEQYF
TRBD2	.	16	TRBV5-1	TRBJ2-1	TGCGCCAGCAGCTTGGAAGGCGGGAGGGTAGGCAATGAGCAGTTCTTC	CASSLEGGRVGNEQFF
TRBD1	.	20	TRBV5-1	TRBJ2-1	TGCGCCGGCAGCTTGGCCTTAGGTCCAGGGGGCCCTCAATCCTACAATGAGCAGTTCTTC	CAGSLALGPGGPQSYNEQFF
TRBD2	few	17	TRBV10-3	TRBJ2-7	TGCGAAAGCCCTAAGCGGGAGACCGACTCCCGAACCTACGAGCAGTACTTC	CESPKRETDSRTYEQYF
.	.	16	TRBV20-1	TRBJ2-3	TGCAGTGCTAACCCACGACAGGGAGGGGAACCAGATACGCAGTATTTT	CSANPRQGGEPDTQYF
TRBD2	few	17	TRBV4-1	TRBJ2-5	TGCGCCAGCAGCAGCCGAAAGACTAGCGAGTTAAGTGAGACCCAGTACTTC	CASSSRKTSELSETQYF